Each of the 16 T cell receptor beta chains below was sequenced from the same sample in a study of type 1 regulatory T cells (dated by TCRdb to the early 2020s). Antigens of these TCRs are unknown. The run used an Illumina MiSeq. TCRdb's own reprocessing of the public reads used fastp at Q25 and MiXCR and kept productive beta chains. Identical CDR3 proteins give one entry, which carries the most common genes and DNA. The sample table lists 20,000 to 30,000 distinct CDR3 sequences, approximately 72% of them with a count of one. Less than 15% of the sample is taken by the ten largest. Material for sequencing was cultured T cells, either the whole culture or a sorted T cell fraction (not recorded which). Read against the paper, the sample's cell subset or site label means: Tr1-enriched cell product generated in vitro against host alloantigens. These receptors came from a human donor in good health.

The chain has TRBV15 and TRBJ2-1; 9 bases match TRBD2. The germline gives CDR1 LNHNV, CDR2 YYDKDF (reference sequence). The CDR3 runs 19 residues. The J segment lost 2 bases and the V segment lost 0 bases, leaving 11 bases of the junction unmatched. The CDR3 DNA sequence: TGTGCCACCAGCAGAGAGTTGTGGGGAAGCGGGGGGCCCTACAATGAGCAGTTCTTC. It specifies CATSRELWGSGGPYNEQFF.

The chain recombines TRBV7-3 with TRBJ1-2; no reliable D call. Per the germline V gene, CDR1 is SGHTA and CDR2 is FQGTGA. V gave up 1 base and J gave up 1 base, with 10 bases separating them. The CDR3 runs 15 residues. The CDR3 reads CASSLIGSSNYGYTF. DNA of the CDR3: TGTGCCAGCAGCTTAATAGGTTCGAGTAACTATGGCTACACCTTC.

The J gene is TRBJ2-3, the V gene TRBV5-1; perhaps TRBD1 as D (6 bases). The V end was cut by 0 bases, the J end by 0 bases, with 11 bases between. This CDR3 region has 16 residues. Germline CDR1 reads SGHRS; CDR2 reads YFSETQ. CDR3 in amino acids: CASSLVGATSTDTQYF. The DNA for the CDR3 is TGCGCCAGCAGCTTGGTGGGGGCCACTAGCACAGATACGCAGTATTTT.

Here the CDR3 reads CASRGGQEAFF. Written as DNA, the CDR3 is TGTGCCAGCAGGGGAGGACAGGAAGCTTTCTTT. The chain carries TRBV12-3 or TRBV12-4 and TRBJ1-1, with a weak D call TRBD1 (6 bases). This CDR3 spans 11 amino acids. The ends were cut back, 6 bases at V and 8 bases at J, with 10 bases in the middle.

This clonotype appeared once. The V and J genes are TRBV4-1 and TRBJ2-3, with 9 positions matching TRBD2. The CDR3 extends over 17 amino acids. CDR1 and CDR2 from the germline V gene are MGHRA and YSYEKL. With 4 bases clipped from V and 1 base from J, the junction kept 9 bases outside the gene matches. CDR3: CASSLPPASGGTDTQYF. CDR3 bases: TGCGCCAGCAGCCTTCCCCCTGCTAGCGGGGGCACAGATACGCAGTATTTT.

The rearrangement joins TRBV6-2 or TRBV6-3 to TRBJ2-5, with D perhaps matching TRBD1 or TRBD2 (5 bases each). CDR3 size: 15 residues. Germline CDR1 reads MNHEY; CDR2 reads SVGEGT. V dropped 5 bases and J dropped 0 bases, with 13 bases sitting between them. The DNA for the CDR3 is TGTGCCAGCAGTAAAGGGACCGCGTACCAAGAGACCCAGTACTTC. The encoded protein is CASSKGTAYQETQYF.

The chain employs TRBV5-1 and TRBJ1-1, with a tentative D call TRBD1 (5 bases). CDR1 SGHRS and CDR2 YFSETQ come from the germline V gene. This CDR3 is built from 14 residues. Trimming took off 2 bases at V and 0 bases at J, with 8 bases between the two ends. CDR3: CASSFRGMNTEAFF. The CDR3 DNA follows: TGCGCCAGCAGCTTTAGGGGCATGAACACTGAAGCTTTCTTT.

In this sample, this clonotype turned up once. The chain combines TRBV10-3 with TRBJ1-2, with 7 bases lining up with TRBD1. CDR1 and CDR2 (germline): ENHRY, SYGVKD. This CDR3 spans 13 amino acids. The V gene end was trimmed by 2 bases and the J gene end by 5 bases; junction bases not matched to a gene: 2. The DNA of the CDR3 is TGTGCCATCAGTGAGACGACAGGGTATGGCTACACCTTC. Protein product: CAISETTGYGYTF.

The rearrangement uses TRBV2 and TRBJ1-1; the D gene is possibly TRBD1 (6 bases). CDR1 and CDR2 from the germline V gene are SNHLY and FYNNEI. The germline V and J ends were trimmed by 3 bases and 4 bases, with 12 bases remaining between them. The CDR3 has 14 amino acids. CDR3 loop: CASSDLGASTEAFF. CDR3 DNA: TGTGCCAGCAGTGATTTGGGGGCGAGCACTGAAGCTTTCTTT.

This clonotype was detected only a few times. The rearrangement uses TRBV20-1 and TRBJ1-2; no clear D gene. CDR1 and CDR2 (germline): DFQATT, SNEGSKA (reference sequence). The CDR3 contains 15 residues. V was cut by 4 bases and J by 2 bases, with 17 bases left in between. CDR3 in amino acids: CSATPLIGGNYGYTF. DNA of the CDR3: TGCAGTGCTACCCCTCTAATCGGAGGGAACTATGGCTACACCTTC.

The chain recombines TRBV20-1 with TRBJ2-6; D is uncertain. Germline CDR1 is DFQATT and CDR2 is SNEGSKA (reference sequence). The V and J ends lost 6 bases and 4 bases respectively, with 16 bases between them. This CDR3 region has 15 residues. The DNA for the CDR3 is TGCAGTGCCGCGATTGGTCAGACAGGGGCCAACGTCCTGACTTTC. Its translation: CSAAIGQTGANVLTF.

The rearrangement links TRBV3-1 to TRBJ2-1, with TRBD2 matching over 12 bases. With V trimmed by 6 bases and J by 4 bases, 4 bases remained unmatched. This CDR3 comprises 15 residues. The V gene's germline CDR1 is LGHDT and CDR2 YNNKEL (reference sequence). The CDR3 sequence: CASRTGLAGYNEQFF. DNA of the CDR3: TGTGCCAGCAGGACGGGACTAGCGGGTTACAATGAGCAGTTCTTC.

In its sample, this clonotype was seen a few times. The genes are TRBV7-2 and TRBJ1-5, with D possibly matching TRBD1 (6 bases). V lost 5 bases and J 6 bases, leaving 14 bases between the germline ends. There are 14 residues in the CDR3. Looked up from germline, CDR1 is SGHTA and CDR2 is FQGNSA. Written as DNA, the CDR3 is TGTGCCAGCAGCCCAGCCAGGGGTCGTCAGCCCCAGCATTTT. Translated: CASSPARGRQPQHF.

A few counts support this clonotype. The rearrangement joins TRBV7-8 to TRBJ1-1; D is ambiguous. CDR1 and CDR2 from the germline V gene are SGHVS and FQNEAQ. The V end lost 1 base, the J end lost 1 base, and 7 bases lay between the germline ends. The CDR3 covers 14 residues. The CDR3 region has the DNA TGTGCCAGCAGCTTAGAGGCCCGGAACACTGAAGCTTTCTTT. Its protein is CASSLEARNTEAFF. Drawing the rest from reference TRBV7-8 and TRBJ1-1, the complete variable domain is GAGVSQSPRYKVAKRGQDVALRCDPISGHVSLFWYQQALGQGPEFLTYFQNEAQLDKSGLPSDRFFAERPEGSVSTLKIQRTQQEDSAVYLCASSLEARNTEAFFGQGTRLTVV.

The chain links TRBV5-4 to TRBJ2-2; 7 positions match TRBD1. The CDR3 length is 15 residues. V was clipped by 3 bases and J by 1 base; unmatched bases: 3. Germline V gene sequence: CDR1 SGHNT, CDR2 YYREEE (reference sequence). CDR3 in DNA: TGTGCCAGCAGCTCCGGGACAGTGAACACCGGGGAGCTGTTTTTT. As protein: CASSSGTVNTGELFF.

This clonotype has a handful of counts. The chain employs TRBV2 and TRBJ1-5; possibly TRBD1 for D (6 bases). This CDR3 contains 15 residues. Trimming pared 5 bases from V and 7 bases from J, leaving 18 bases between. Per germline, CDR1 SNHLY and CDR2 FYNNEI. CDR3 bases: TGTGCCAGCAGTCAAGGTGGAGGGGGGTACCAGCCCCAGCATTTT. Translation gives CASSQGGGGYQPQHF.